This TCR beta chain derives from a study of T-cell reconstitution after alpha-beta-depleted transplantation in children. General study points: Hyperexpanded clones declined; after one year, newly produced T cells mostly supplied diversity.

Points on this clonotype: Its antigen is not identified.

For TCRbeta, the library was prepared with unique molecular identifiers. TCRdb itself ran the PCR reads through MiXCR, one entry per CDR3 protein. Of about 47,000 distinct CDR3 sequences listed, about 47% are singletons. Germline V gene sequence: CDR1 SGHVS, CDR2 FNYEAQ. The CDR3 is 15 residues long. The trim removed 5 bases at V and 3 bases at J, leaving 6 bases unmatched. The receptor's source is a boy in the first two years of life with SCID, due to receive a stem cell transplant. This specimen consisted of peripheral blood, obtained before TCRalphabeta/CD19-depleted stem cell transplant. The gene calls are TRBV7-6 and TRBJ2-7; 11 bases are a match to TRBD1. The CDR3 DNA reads TGTGCCAGCAGCCCATCCGGGACAGGGGGCTACGAGCAGTACTTC. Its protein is CASSPSGTGGYEQYF.